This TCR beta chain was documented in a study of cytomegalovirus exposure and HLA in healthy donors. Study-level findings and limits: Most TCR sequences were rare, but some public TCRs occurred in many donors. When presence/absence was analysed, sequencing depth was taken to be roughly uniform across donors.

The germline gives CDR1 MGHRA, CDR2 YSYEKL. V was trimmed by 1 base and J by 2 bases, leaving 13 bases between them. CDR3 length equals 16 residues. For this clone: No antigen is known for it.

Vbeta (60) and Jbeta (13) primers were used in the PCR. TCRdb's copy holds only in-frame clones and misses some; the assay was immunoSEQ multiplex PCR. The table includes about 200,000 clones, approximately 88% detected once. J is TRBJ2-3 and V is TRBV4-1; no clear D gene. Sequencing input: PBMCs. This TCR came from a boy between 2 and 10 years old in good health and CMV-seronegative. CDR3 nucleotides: TGCGCCAGCAGCCAAGGGGCACTCTTCCTCACAGATACGCAGTATTTT. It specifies CASSQGALFLTDTQYF.